This TCR beta chain is from a study of patients and donors after allogeneic stem cell transplantation. TCRdb fed the RT-PCR reads into MiXCR, producing one record per CDR3 protein. The table lists approximately 160,000 distinct CDR3 sequences, approximately 22% of them singletons, with roughly 26% in the top ten. This clonotype was detected a few times. CDR1 is DFQATT, CDR2 SNEGSKA, per germline (reference sequence). The CDR3 length is 15 residues. The V segment lost 1 base and the J segment 5 bases; nucleotides outside the gene matches: 9. This sequence was found in a human donor who was either an allogeneic HSCT recipient or a stem cell or donor lymphocyte infusion donor (not recorded which). It is not recorded whose cells these are; they may come from a transplant donor. V and J are TRBV20-1 and TRBJ1-1; TRBD1 matches 8 bases. Sequencing was done on a sample of blood, either unsorted or a sorted T cell fraction (not recorded which). CDR3 DNA sequence: TGCAGTGCTAGAGTCCTTTCAGGGGGCGTGACTGAAGCTTTCTTT. Translated, it gives CSARVLSGGVTEAFF.